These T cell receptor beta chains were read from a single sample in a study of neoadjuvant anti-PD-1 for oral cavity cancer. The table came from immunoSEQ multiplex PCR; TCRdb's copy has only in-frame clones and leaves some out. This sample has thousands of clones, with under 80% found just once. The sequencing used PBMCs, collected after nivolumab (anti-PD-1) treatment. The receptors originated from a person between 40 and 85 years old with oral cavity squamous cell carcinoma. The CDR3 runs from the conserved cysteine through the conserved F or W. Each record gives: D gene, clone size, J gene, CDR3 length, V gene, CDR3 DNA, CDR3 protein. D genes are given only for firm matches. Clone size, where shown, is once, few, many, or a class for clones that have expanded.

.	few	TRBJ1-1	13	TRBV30	TGTGCCTGGAGTGTAAACAGTGACACTGAAGCTTTCTTT	CAWSVNSDTEAFF
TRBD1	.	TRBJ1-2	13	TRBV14	TGTGCCAGCAGCCTTAGGACAGGGTATGGCTACACCTTC	CASSLRTGYGYTF
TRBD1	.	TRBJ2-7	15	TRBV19	TGTGCCAGTAGTAGTTGGGACAGGGGGCAAAACGAGCAGTACTTC	CASSSWDRGQNEQYF
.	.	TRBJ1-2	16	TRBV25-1	TGTGCCAGCAGTGAATCAGGCAGGGGCGCCCCGAGGGGCTACACCTTC	CASSESGRGAPRGYTF
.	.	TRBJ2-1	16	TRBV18	TGTGCCAGCTCGAGGGAACAGACGGTCTCCTACAATGAGCAGTTCTTC	CASSREQTVSYNEQFF
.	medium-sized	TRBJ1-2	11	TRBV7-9	TGTGCCAGCAGCTTATCACGTGGCTACACCTTC	CASSLSRGYTF
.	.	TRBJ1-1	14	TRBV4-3	TGCGCCAGCAGCCCAAGGCAGGGTGGGACTGAAGCTTTCTTT	CASSPRQGGTEAFF
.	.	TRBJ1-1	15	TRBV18	TGTGCCAGCTCACCACCGGTCCGTGGGAACACTGAAGCTTTCTTT	CASSPPVRGNTEAFF
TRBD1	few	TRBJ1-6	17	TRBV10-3	TGTGCCATCAGTGCGACAGGGGGGATCACCTATAATTCACCCCTCCACTTT	CAISATGGITYNSPLHF
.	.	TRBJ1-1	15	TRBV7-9	TGTGCCAGCAGCTTAGTTCCATCTATGAACACTGAAGCTTTCTTT	CASSLVPSMNTEAFF
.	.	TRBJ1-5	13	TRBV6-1	TGTGCCAGCAGTGAGGGGGGATATCAGCCCCAGCATTTT	CASSEGGYQPQHF
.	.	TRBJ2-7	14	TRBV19	TGTGCCAGTAGTATAGTTGTAGGGATGGACGAGCAGTACTTC	CASSIVVGMDEQYF
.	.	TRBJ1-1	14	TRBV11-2	TGTGCCAGCAGCCCCCTACTTCCTCACACTGAAGCTTTCTTT	CASSPLLPHTEAFF
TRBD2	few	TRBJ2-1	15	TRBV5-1	TGCGCCAGCAGTCCCGGGACTAGCGGTTACAATGAGCAGTTCTTC	CASSPGTSGYNEQFF
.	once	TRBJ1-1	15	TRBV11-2	TGTGCCAGCAGCTCTCATATCCGGGTGAACACTGAAGCTTTCTTT	CASSSHIRVNTEAFF
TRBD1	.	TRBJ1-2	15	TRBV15	TGTGCCACCAGCAGGGGGGGACAGGAAAACTATGGCTACACCTTC	CATSRGGQENYGYTF
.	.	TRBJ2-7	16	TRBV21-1	TGTGCCAGCAGCAATTTCAAGACAGGTCTATTCCACGAGCAGTACTTC	CASSNFKTGLFHEQYF
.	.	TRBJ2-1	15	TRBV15	TGTGCCACCAGCAGAGATGGCAGGGGATGGGATGAGCAGTTCTTC	CATSRDGRGWDEQFF
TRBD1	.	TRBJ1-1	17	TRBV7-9	TGTGCCAGCAGCAACGGACAGGGGGTCGCCATGAACACTGAAGCTTTCTTT	CASSNGQGVAMNTEAFF
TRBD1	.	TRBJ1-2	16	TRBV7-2	TGTGCCAGCAGCTTAAACGCTCCGGGACAGGGGAGTGGCTACACCTTC	CASSLNAPGQGSGYTF
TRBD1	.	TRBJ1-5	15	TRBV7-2	TGTGCCAGCAGCACCAGGACAGGGGAGTACCAGCCCCAGCATTTT	CASSTRTGEYQPQHF